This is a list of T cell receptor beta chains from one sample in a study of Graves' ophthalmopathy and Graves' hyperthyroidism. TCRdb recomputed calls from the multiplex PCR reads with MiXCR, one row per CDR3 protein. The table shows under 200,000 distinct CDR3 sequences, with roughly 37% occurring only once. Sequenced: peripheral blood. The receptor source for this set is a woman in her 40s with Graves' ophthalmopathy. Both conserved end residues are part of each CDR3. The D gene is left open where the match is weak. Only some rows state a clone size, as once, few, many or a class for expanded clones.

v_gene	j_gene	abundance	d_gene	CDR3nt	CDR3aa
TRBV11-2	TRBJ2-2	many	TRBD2	TGTGCCAGCAGCTTTACTAGCGGGAGAGACACCGGGGAGCTGTTTTTT	CASSFTSGRDTGELFF
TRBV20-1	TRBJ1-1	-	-	TGCAGTGCTAGGGCAGAACACGTCGGGACACAACGTTTAGCTTTCTTT	CSARAEHVGTQRLAFF
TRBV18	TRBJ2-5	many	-	TGTGCCAGCTCACCAGGGCGGGAGACCCAGTACTTC	CASSPGRETQYF
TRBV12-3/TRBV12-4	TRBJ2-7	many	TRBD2	TGTGCCAGCAGTCCCGGGACTAGCGGGAGTTACGAGCAGTACTTC	CASSPGTSGSYEQYF
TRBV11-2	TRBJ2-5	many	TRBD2	TGTGCCAGCAGCTTAGACGCCCGGGGAGCGGGGGAAGAGACCCAGTACTTC	CASSLDARGAGEETQYF
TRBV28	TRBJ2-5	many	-	TGTGCCAGCAGTTTTCAGGGCGTCCAAGAGACCCAGTACTTC	CASSFQGVQETQYF
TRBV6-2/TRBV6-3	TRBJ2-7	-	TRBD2	TGTGCCAGCAGCTCAACTAGCGGTCTATACGAGCAGTACTTC	CASSSTSGLYEQYF
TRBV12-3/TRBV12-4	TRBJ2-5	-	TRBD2	TGTGCCAGCAGTCCCGGACTAGGGTGGGGCCAAGAGACCCAGTACTTC	CASSPGLGWGQETQYF
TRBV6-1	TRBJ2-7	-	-	TGTGCCAGCAGGCCGACCTGGGCCGAGCAGTACTTC	CASRPTWAEQYF
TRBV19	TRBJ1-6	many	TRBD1	TGTGCCAGTAGTCTCCACAGGGGTGAATCACCCCTCCACTTT	CASSLHRGESPLHF
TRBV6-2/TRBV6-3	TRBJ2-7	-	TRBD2	TGTGCCAGCAGTTACGGGACTAGCGGGAGTTCGGCGGGTGAGCAGTACTTC	CASSYGTSGSSAGEQYF
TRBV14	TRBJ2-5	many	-	TGTGCCAGCAGCCAAGGGGGCCTTGCAGAGACCCAGTACTTC	CASSQGGLAETQYF
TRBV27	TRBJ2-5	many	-	TGTGCCAGCAGTTCTCCCGGGCAACAAGAGACCCAGTACTTC	CASSSPGQQETQYF
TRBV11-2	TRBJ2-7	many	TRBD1	TGTGCCAGCAGCTCGGCGAGCAGGGGGAGAATATACGAGCAGTACTTC	CASSSASRGRIYEQYF
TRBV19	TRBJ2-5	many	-	TGTGCCAGTAGTATCCGGGACATGAGCCTTCAAGAGACCCAGTACTTC	CASSIRDMSLQETQYF
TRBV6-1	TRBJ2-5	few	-	TGTGCCAGCAATACGGGACTCCCAGGGGAGACCCAGTACTTC	CASNTGLPGETQYF
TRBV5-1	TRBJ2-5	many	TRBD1	TGCGCCAGTTCGAGGGACAGGGCCCAACAGACCCAGTACTTC	CASSRDRAQQTQYF
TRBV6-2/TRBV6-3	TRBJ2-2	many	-	TGTGCCAGCAGTGGGGGGCTGAGCCCCGCCGGGGAGCTGTTTTTT	CASSGGLSPAGELFF
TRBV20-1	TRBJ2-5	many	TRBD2	TGCAGTGCTCCGTGGACTAGCAGACCGTCGACCCAGTACTTC	CSAPWTSRPSTQYF
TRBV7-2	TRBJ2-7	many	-	TGTGCCAGCAGCCCCCAGGGAATACTCCGAGACGAGCAGTACTTC	CASSPQGILRDEQYF
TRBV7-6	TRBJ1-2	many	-	TGTGCCAGCAGCTCCTACCAGGGGCCAAGCCATGGCTACACCTTC	CASSSYQGPSHGYTF
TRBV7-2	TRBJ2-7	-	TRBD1	TGTGCCAGCAGCCCCCAGGGACAGGGGCATGGGCAGTACTTC	CASSPQGQGHGQYF
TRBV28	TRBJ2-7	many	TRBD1	TGTGCCAGCAGTCAGACCGGGACAGGCCGTAGAGAGCAGTACTTC	CASSQTGTGRREQYF
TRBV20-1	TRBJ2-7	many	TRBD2	TGCAGTGCTAGAGTACCCCGGGGTAGCGGGAGTTACGAGCAGTACTTC	CSARVPRGSGSYEQYF
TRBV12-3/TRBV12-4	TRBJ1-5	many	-	TGTGCCAGCAGTCTCGGAGGGGGGGTGATTGGTCAGCCCCAGCATTTT	CASSLGGGVIGQPQHF
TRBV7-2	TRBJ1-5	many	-	TGTGCCAGCAGCCCAAGGGGGGGAGGCAATCAGCCCCAGCATTTT	CASSPRGGGNQPQHF
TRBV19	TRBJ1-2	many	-	TGTGCCAGTAGTATTTTTCGGGGGGCCGGCTATGGCTACACCTTC	CASSIFRGAGYGYTF
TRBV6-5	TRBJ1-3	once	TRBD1	TGTGCCAGCAGTTACCGGACAGGGGGGAACACCATATATTTT	CASSYRTGGNTIYF
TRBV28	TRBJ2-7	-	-	TGTGCCAGCACCCCTAGGGCGGGGTATAGGGTCTGGGAGCAGTACTTC	CASTPRAGYRVWEQYF
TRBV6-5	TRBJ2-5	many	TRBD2	TGTGCCAGCAACCGAGCGGGGGAGCCGTCGCGGACCCAGTACTTC	CASNRAGEPSRTQYF
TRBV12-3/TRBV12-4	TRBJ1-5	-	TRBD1	TGTGCCAGCACTCATCAGGGGGATCAGCCCCAGCATTTT	CASTHQGDQPQHF
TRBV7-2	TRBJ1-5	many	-	TGTGCCAGCAGCTTAGAACAGGGTTTCAATCAGCCCCAGCATTTT	CASSLEQGFNQPQHF
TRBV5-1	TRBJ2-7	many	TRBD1	TGCGCCAGCAGCTCCCAGGGACAGGGTGTGGACGAGCAGTACTTC	CASSSQGQGVDEQYF
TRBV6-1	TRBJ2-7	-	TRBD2	TGTGCGGCCGGCGGGAGGGGCTCCTACGAGCAGTACTTC	CAAGGRGSYEQYF
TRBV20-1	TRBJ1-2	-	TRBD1	TGCAGCGCCGAGGGACAGGGCTATGGCTACACCTTC	CSAEGQGYGYTF
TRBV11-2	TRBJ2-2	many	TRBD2	TGTGCCAGCATCCCCCCGGGACTAGCGGGGGGGCTTGGCGGGGAGCTGTTTTTT	CASIPPGLAGGLGGELFF
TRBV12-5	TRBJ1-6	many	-	TGTGCTAGTGGTTTTGGGGAGATGGGTTCACCCCTCCACTTT	CASGFGEMGSPLHF
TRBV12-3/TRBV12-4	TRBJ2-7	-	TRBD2	TGTGCCAGCCGCGAACTAGCGACCTACGAGCAGTACTTC	CASRELATYEQYF
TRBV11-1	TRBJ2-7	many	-	TGTGCCAGCAGCTTGGCCGACAGGGAGGCGTACTTC	CASSLADREAYF
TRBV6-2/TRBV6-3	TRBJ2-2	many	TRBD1	TGTGCCAGCAGTTATAGGGGGCGGGCAAGTTCGAACACCGGGGAGCTGTTTTTT	CASSYRGRASSNTGELFF
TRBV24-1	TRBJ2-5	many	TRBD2	TGTGCCACCAGTGAGGCAGGTTGGGGGGGGGAGACCCAGTACTTC	CATSEAGWGGETQYF
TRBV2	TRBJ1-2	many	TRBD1	TGTGCCAGCAGTCTAAGACAGGGACCCTTTGGCTACACCTTC	CASSLRQGPFGYTF
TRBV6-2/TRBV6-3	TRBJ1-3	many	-	TGTGCCAGCAGTTACCCACCAAGCTCCGGAAACACCATATATTTT	CASSYPPSSGNTIYF
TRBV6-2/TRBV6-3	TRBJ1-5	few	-	TGTGCCAGCAGTTACTCTGGGGGGGATCATCAGCCCCAGCATTTT	CASSYSGGDHQPQHF
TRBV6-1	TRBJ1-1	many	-	TGTGCCAGCAGTAAACAGGTGAACACTGAAGCTTTCTTT	CASSKQVNTEAFF
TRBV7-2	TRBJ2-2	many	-	TGTGCCAGCGCGTCGGGGCCTGTCGGGGAGCTGTTTTTT	CASASGPVGELFF